This T cell receptor (beta chain) was recovered during a study of read filtering for tumor transcriptome and immune sequencing. Study-wide context: Eight or nine patients were R-ISS I, 16 were R-ISS II, 6 or 7 were R-ISS III. Whole-transcriptome libraries were prepared after DNase treatment. RNA-seq yielded only roughly 80 to 1,300 TCR reads, IR-seq about 4 to 10.27 million.

Study conclusions and caveats: Sorted CD138-negative bone marrow cells were not purified T cells.

V trimming: 2 bases; J trimming: 5 bases; junction bases outside the gene matches: 4. Germline CDR1 SGHTA, CDR2 FQGNSA. This CDR3 is built from 15 residues. This library used approximately 390 ng RNA and molecular barcoded adaptors spanning alpha/delta and beta/gamma chains. TCRdb ran MiXCR on the reads and lists one entry per CDR3 protein. The repertoire holds 50,000 to 65,000 distinct CDR3 sequences, with approximately 18% as singletons. For this clonotype: What it binds is not known.

The clonotype was recovered from a donor aged 40 or older with multiple myeloma. V is TRBV7-2 and J is TRBJ2-1; the match to TRBD1 covers 9 bases. The sample was a population of CD138-negative cells sorted from bone marrow. The CDR3 nucleotides read TGTGCCAGCAGCTTACGGGACAGGGCGGACAATGAGCAGTTCTTC. Its translation: CASSLRDRADNEQFF. The full variable domain, in which reference TRBV7-2 and TRBJ2-1 provide the parts outside the CDR3, is GAGVSQSPSNKVTEKGKDVELRCDPISGHTALYWYRQSLGQGLEFLIYFQGNSAPDKSGLPSDRFSAERTGGSVSTLTIQRTQQEDSAVYLCASSLRDRADNEQFFGPGTRLTVL.